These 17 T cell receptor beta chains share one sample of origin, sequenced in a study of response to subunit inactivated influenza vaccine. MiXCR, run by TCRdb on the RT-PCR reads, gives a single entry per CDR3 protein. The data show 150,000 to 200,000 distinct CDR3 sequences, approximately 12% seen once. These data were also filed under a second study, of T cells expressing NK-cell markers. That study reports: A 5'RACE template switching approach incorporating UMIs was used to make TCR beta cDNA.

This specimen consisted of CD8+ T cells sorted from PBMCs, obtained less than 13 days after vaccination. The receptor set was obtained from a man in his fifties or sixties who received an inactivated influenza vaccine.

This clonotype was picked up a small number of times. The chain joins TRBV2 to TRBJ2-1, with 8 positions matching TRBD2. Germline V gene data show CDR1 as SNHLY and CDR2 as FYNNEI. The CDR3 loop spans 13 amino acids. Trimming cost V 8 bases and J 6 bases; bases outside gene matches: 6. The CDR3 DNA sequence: TGTGCCAGCCGGACTAGCACTGGCAATGAGCAGTTCTTC. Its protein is CASRTSTGNEQFF.

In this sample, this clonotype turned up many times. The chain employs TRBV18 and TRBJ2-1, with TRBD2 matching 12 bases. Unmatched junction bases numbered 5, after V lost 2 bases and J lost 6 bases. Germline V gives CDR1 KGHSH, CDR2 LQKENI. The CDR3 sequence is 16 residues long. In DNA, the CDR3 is TGTGCCAGCTCACCAGACGGACTAGCGGGGTTCAATGAGCAGTTCTTC. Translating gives CASSPDGLAGFNEQFF.

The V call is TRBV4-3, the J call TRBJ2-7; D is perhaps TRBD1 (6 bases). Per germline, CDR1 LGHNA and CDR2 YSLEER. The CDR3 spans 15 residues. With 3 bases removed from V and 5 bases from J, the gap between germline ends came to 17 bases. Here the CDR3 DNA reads TGCGCCAGCAGCCACATAGTACAGGGAAACAACGAGCAGTACTTC. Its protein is CASSHIVQGNNEQYF.

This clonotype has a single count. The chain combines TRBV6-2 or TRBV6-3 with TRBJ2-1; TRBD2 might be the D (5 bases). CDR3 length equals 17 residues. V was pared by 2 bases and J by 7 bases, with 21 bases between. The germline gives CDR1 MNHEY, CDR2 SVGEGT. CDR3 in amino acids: CASSYLRFGDGRNEQFF. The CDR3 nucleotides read TGTGCCAGCAGTTACCTTAGATTTGGGGATGGGAGAAATGAGCAGTTCTTC.

CDR3 region: CASSLLPLPYEQYF. The CDR3 bases are TGTGCCAGCAGCCTATTGCCTCTACCCTACGAGCAGTACTTC. V usage is TRBV27 and J usage is TRBJ2-7; no clear D. V was cut by 6 bases and J by 2 bases, with 14 bases left in between. In germline, CDR1 is MNHEY, CDR2 SMNVEV (reference sequence). CDR3 length: 14 residues.

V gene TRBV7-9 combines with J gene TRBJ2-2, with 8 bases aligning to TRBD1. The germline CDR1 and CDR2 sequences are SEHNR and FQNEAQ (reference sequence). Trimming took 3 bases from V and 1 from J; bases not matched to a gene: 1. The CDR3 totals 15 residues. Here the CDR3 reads CASSFGTGNTGELFF. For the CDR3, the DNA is TGTGCCAGCAGCTTCGGGACAGGGAACACCGGGGAGCTGTTTTTT.

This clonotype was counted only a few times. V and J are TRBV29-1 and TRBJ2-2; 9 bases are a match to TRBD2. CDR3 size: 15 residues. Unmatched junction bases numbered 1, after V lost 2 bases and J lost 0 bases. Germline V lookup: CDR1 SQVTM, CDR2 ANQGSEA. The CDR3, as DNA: TGCAGCGTTGAACCTAGCGGGACGAACACCGGGGAGCTGTTTTTT. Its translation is CSVEPSGTNTGELFF.

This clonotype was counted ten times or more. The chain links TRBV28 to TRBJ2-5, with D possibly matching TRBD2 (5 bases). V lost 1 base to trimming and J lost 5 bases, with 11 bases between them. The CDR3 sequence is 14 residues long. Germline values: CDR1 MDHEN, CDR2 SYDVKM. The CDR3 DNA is TGTGCCAGCAGTTTATCTCATTCGGGGGAGACCCAGTACTTC. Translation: CASSLSHSGETQYF. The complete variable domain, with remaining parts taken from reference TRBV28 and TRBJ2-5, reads DVKVTQSSRYLVKRTGEKVFLECVQDMDHENMFWYRQDPGLGLRLIYFSYDVKMKEKGDIPEGYSVSREKKERFSLILESASTNQTSMYLCASSLSHSGETQYFGPGTRLLVL.

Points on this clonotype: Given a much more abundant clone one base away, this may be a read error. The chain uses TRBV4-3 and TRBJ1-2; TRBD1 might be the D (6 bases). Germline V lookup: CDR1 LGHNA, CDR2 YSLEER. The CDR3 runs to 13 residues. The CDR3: CVSSQGGDYGYTF. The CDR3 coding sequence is TGCGTCAGCAGCCAAGGGGGGGACTATGGCTACACCTTC.

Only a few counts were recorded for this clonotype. CDR3 sequence reads: CASGLDGLPSSPDTQYF. CDR3 DNA sequence: TGTGCTAGTGGTTTGGACGGACTACCTAGCTCCCCAGATACGCAGTATTTT. V and J are TRBV12-5 and TRBJ2-3; maybe TRBD2 (6 bases). Trimming left V 1 base short and J 4 bases short, with 18 bases between. Germline-derived CDR1 and CDR2 are LGHNT and FRNRAP. This CDR3 has 17 amino acids.

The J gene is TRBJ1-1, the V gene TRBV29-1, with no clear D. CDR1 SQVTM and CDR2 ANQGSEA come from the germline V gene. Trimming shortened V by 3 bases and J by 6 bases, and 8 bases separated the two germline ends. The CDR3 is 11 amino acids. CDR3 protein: CSVETLAEAFF. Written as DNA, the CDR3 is TGCAGCGTTGAGACGTTGGCTGAAGCTTTCTTT.

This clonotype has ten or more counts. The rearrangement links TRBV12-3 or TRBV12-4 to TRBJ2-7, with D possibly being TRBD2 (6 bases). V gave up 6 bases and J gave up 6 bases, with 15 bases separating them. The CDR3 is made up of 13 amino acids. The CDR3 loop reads CASSYVRDSEQYF. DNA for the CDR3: TGTGCCAGCAGCTACGTGCGGGATAGCGAGCAGTACTTC.

The CDR3 region is CASSHGLYEAFF. The CDR3 nucleotides are TGTGCCAGCAGCCACGGGCTATACGAAGCTTTCTTT. This chain connects TRBV4-2 to TRBJ1-1; D gene uncertain. Trimming took 3 bases from V and 8 from J, leaving 10 bases between them. CDR1 is LGHNA and CDR2 is YNFKEQ in the germline V gene. The CDR3 runs 12 residues.

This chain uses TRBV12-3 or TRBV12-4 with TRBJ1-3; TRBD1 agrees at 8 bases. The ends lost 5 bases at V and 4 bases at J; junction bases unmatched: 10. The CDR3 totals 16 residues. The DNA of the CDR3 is TGTGCCAGCAGTGGCGGACAGGGACTGAGCGGAAACACCATATATTTT. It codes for CASSGGQGLSGNTIYF.

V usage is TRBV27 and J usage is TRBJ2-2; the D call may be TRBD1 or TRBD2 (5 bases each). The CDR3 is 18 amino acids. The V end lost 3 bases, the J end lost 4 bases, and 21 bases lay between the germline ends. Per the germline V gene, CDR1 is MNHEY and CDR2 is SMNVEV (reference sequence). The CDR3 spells CASSLPPSTGLGTGELFF. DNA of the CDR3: TGTGCCAGCAGTTTGCCTCCTTCCACGGGGCTTGGCACCGGGGAGCTGTTTTTT.

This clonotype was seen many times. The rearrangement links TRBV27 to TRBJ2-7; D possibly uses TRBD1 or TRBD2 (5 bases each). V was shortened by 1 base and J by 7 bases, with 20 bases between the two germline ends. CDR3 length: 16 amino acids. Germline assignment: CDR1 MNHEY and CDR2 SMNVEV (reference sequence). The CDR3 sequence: CASSLLFGTAAREQYF. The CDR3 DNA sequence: TGTGCCAGCAGTTTATTGTTTGGGACCGCCGCGAGGGAGCAGTACTTC.

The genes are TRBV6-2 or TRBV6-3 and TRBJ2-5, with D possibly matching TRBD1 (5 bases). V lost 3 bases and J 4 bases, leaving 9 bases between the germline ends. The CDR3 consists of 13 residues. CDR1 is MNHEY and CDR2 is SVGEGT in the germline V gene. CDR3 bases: TGTGCCAGCAGTTATGGCAGGGCAGAGACCCAGTACTTC. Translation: CASSYGRAETQYF.